This T cell receptor beta chain comes out of a study of blood T cell repertoires in COVID-19. Overall study: Acute and convalescent COVID-19 samples came from the United States, Italy and Spain. T cells, B-cell-depleted T cells, or PBMCs provided the cDNA or gDNA that served as material.

Germline trimming cut 4 bases from V and 8 bases from J; bases unmatched to any gene: 10. The CDR3 runs 15 residues. Germline CDR1 SGHRS, CDR2 YFSETQ. Only in-frame clones appear in the TCRdb table, and some are missing; sequencing was by immunoSEQ multiplex PCR. The sample has about 270,000 clones; 83% are singletons. The sequencing input was peripheral blood. The chain links TRBV5-1 to TRBJ1-4; TRBD1 agrees at 8 bases. This clonotype was sampled from a woman aged 45-59 years who had recovered from COVID-19. CDR3 DNA: TGCGCCAGCAGCGTGGGACAGGCGGTAAGAGAAAAACTGTTTTTT. This encodes CASSVGQAVREKLFF.